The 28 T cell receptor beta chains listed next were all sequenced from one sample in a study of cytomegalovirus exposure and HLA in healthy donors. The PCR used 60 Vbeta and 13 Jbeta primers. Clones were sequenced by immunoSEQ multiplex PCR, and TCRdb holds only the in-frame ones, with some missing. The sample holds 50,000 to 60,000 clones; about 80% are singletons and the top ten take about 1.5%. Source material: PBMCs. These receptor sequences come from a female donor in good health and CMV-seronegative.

CDR3 sequence reads: CASRGEGHQPQHF. The CDR3 nucleotides are TGTGCCAGCAGGGGGGAGGGTCATCAGCCCCAGCATTTT. This rearrangement joins TRBV25-1 to TRBJ1-5; D is perhaps TRBD1 (5 bases). V shed 6 bases and J shed 5 bases, with 11 bases lying between them. This CDR3 spans 13 amino acids. Germline assignment: CDR1 MGHDK and CDR2 SYGVNS. Complete variable domain (other parts from reference TRBV25-1 and TRBJ1-5): EADIYQTPRYLVIGTGKKITLECSQTMGHDKMYWYQQDPGMELHLIHYSYGVNSTEKGDLSSESTVSRIRTEHFPLTLESARPSHTSQYLCASRGEGHQPQHFGDGTRLSIL.

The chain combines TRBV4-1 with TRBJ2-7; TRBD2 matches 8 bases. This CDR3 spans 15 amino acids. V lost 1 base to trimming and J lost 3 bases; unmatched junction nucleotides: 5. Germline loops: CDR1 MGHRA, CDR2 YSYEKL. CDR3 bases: TGCGCCAGCAGCCAAGGGTTAGCGGGGAACTACGAGCAGTACTTC. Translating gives CASSQGLAGNYEQYF.

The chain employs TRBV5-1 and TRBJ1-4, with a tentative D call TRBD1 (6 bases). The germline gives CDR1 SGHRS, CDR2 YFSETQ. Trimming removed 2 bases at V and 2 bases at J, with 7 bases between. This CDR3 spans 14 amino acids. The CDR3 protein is CASSLGQTNEKLFF. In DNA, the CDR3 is TGCGCCAGCAGCTTAGGACAGACTAATGAAAAACTGTTTTTT.

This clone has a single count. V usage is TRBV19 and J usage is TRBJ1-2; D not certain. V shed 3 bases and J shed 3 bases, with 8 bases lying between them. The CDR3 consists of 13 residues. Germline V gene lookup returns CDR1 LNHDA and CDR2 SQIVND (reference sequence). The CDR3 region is CASSIKQHYGYTF. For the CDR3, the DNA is TGTGCCAGTAGTATTAAACAGCACTATGGCTACACCTTC. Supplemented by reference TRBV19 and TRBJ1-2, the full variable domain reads DGGITQSPKYLFRKEGQNVTLSCEQNLNHDAMYWYRQDPGQGLRLIYYSQIVNDFQKGDIAEGYSVSREKKESFPLTVTSAQKNPTAFYLCASSIKQHYGYTFGSGTRLTVV.

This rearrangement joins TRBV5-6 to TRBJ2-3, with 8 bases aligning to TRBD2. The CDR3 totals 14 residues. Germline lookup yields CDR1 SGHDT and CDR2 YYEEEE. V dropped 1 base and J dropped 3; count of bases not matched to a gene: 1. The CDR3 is CASSLRGGTDTQYF. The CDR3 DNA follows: TGTGCCAGCAGCTTGCGGGGGGGTACAGATACGCAGTATTTT.

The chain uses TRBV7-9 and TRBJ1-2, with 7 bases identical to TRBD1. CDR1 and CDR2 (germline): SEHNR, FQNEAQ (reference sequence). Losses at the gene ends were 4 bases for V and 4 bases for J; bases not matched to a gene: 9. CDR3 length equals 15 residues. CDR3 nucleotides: TGTGCCAGCAGCTCGAATTGGGACAGCTTCTATGGCTACACCTTC. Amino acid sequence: CASSSNWDSFYGYTF.

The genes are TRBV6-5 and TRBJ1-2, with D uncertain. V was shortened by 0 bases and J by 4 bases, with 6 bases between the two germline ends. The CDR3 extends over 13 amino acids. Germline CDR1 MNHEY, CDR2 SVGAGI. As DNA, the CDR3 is TGTGCCAGCAGTTACTCGAGTAGCTATGGCTACACCTTC. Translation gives CASSYSSSYGYTF.

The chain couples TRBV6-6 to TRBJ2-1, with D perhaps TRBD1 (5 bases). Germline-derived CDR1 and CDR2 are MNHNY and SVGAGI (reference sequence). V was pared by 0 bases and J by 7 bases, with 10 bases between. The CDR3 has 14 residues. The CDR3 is CASSYSIRGNEQFF. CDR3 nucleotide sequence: TGTGCCAGCAGTTACTCGATAAGGGGAAATGAGCAGTTCTTC.

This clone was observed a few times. CDR3 amino acids: CASSSPGRQGATEAFF. DNA for the CDR3: TGTGCCAGCAGCTCTCCCGGGCGGCAGGGGGCCACTGAAGCTTTCTTT. This chain links TRBV7-8 with TRBJ1-1, with 8 positions matching TRBD1. V gave up 4 bases and J gave up 4 bases; unmatched junction bases: 11. This CDR3 comprises 16 residues. The germline gives CDR1 SGHVS, CDR2 FQNEAQ.

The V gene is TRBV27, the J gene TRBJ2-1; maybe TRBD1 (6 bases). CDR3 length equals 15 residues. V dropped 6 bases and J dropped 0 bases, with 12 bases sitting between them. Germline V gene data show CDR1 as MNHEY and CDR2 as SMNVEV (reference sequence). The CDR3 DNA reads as TGTGCCAGCAGCACCACAGGGTCCTCCTACAATGAGCAGTTCTTC. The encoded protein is CASSTTGSSYNEQFF.

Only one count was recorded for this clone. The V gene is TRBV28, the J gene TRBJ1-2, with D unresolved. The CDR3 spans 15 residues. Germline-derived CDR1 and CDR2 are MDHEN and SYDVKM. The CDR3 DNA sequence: TGTGCTTCTCGGGCCCGGGAAGCTCTCTATATAGGCTACACCTTC. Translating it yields CASRAREALYIGYTF.

The CDR3 sequence: CASSATEAFF. In nucleotides, the CDR3 is TGTGCCAGCAGTGCAACTGAAGCTTTCTTT. The chain links TRBV2 to TRBJ1-1; the D is unclear. Germline V gene sequence: CDR1 SNHLY, CDR2 FYNNEI. With 4 bases removed from V and 5 bases from J, the gap between germline ends came to 2 bases. CDR3 length equals 10 residues.

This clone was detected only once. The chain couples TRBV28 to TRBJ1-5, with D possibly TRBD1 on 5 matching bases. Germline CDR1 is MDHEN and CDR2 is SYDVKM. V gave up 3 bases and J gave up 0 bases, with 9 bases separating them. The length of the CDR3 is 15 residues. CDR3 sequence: CASSLGGFSNQPQHF. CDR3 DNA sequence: TGTGCCAGCAGTTTGGGGGGGTTTAGCAATCAGCCCCAGCATTTT.

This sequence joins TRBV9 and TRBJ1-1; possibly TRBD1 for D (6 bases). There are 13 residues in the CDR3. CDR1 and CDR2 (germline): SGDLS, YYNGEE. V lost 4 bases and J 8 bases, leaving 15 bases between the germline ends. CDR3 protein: CASSPRTEGEAFF. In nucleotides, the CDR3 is TGTGCCAGCAGCCCCCGGACAGAGGGAGAAGCTTTCTTT.

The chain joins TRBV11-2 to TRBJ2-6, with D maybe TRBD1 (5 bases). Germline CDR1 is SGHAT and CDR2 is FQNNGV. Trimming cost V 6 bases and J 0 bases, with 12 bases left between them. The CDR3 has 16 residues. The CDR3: CASSYTTGSGANVLTF. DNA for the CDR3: TGTGCCAGCAGTTACACTACAGGCTCTGGGGCCAACGTCCTGACTTTC.

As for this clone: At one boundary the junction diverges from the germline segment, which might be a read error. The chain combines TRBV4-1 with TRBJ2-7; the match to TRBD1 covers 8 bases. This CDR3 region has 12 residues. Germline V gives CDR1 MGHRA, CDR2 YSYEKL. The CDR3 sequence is CASSRTGQALTF. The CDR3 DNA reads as TGCGCCAGCAGCCGCACGGGACAGGCACTAACCTTC.

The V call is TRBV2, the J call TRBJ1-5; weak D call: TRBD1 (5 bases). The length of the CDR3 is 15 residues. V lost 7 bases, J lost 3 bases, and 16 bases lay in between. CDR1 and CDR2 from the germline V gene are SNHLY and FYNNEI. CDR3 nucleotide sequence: TGTGCCAGCACCCCAAGGGGCAGGGACAATCAGCCCCAGCATTTT. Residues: CASTPRGRDNQPQHF.

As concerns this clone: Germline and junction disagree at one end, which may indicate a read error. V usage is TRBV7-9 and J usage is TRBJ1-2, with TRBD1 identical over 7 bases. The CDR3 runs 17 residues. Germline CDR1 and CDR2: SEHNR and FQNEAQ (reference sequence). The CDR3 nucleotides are TGTTCCAGCAGCTCCGCCGGGACAGTGATATCTAACTATGGCTACACCTTC. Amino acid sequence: CSSSSAGTVISNYGYTF.

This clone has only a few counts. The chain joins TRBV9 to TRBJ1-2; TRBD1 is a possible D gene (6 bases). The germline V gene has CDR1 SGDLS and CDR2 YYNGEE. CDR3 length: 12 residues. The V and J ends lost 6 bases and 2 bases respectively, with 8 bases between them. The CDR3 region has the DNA TGTGCCAGCACACAGGGAAACTATGGCTACACCTTC. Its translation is CASTQGNYGYTF.

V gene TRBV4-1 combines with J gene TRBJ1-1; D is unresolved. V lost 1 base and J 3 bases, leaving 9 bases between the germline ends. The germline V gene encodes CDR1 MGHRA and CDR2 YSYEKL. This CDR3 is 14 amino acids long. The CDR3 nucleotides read TGCGCCAGCAGCCAAGTAGGCGGGTACACTGAAGCTTTCTTT. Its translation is CASSQVGGYTEAFF.

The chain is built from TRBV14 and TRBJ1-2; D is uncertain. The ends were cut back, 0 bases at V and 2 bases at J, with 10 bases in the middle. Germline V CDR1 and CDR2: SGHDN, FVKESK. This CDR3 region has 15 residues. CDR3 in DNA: TGTGCCAGCAGCCAAGAGGGCCTTACCAACTATGGCTACACCTTC. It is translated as CASSQEGLTNYGYTF.

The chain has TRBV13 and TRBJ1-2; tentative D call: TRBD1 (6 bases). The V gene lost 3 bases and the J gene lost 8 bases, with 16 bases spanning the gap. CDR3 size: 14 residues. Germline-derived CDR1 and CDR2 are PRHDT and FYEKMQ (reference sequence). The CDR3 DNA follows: TGTGCCAGCAGCTTCAACAGGGAGATAGACGGCTACACCTTC. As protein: CASSFNREIDGYTF.

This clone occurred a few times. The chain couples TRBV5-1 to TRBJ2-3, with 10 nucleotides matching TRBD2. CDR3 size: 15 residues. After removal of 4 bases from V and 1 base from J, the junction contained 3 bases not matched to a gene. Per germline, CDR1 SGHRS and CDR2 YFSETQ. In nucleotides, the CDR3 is TGCGCCAGCAGCCCCACTAGCGGGGGCACAGATACGCAGTATTTT. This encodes CASSPTSGGTDTQYF.

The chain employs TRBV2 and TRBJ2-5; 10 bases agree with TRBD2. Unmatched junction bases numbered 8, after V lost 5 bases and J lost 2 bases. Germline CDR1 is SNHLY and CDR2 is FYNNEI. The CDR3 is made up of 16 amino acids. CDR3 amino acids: CASSRIAGGLQETQYF. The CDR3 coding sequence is TGTGCCAGCAGTCGAATAGCGGGGGGTCTTCAAGAGACCCAGTACTTC.

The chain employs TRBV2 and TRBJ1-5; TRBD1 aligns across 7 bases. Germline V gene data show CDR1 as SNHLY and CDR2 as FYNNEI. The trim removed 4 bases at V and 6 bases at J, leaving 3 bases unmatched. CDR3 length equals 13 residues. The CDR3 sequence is CASSGQGGQPQHF. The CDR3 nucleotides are TGTGCCAGCAGTGGACAGGGTGGTCAGCCCCAGCATTTT.

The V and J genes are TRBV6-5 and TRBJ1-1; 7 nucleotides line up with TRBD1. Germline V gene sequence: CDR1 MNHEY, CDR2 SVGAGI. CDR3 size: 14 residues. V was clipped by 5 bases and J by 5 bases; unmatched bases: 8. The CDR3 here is CASSKTGRLTEAFF. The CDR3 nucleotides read TGTGCCAGCAGTAAGACAGGGCGATTGACTGAAGCTTTCTTT.

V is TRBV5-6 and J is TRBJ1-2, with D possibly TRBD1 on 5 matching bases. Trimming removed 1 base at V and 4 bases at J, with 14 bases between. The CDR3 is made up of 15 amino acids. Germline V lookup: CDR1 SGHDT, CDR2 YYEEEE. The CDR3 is CASSLNQGVGYGYTF. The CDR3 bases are TGTGCCAGCAGCTTGAATCAGGGTGTGGGCTATGGCTACACCTTC.

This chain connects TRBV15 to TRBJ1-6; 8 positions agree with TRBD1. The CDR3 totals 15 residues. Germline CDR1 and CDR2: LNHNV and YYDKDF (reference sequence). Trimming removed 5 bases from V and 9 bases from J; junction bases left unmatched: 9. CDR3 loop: CATSGWAGGSSPLHF. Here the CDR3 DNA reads TGTGCCACCAGCGGGTGGGCAGGGGGCTCTTCACCCCTCCACTTT.